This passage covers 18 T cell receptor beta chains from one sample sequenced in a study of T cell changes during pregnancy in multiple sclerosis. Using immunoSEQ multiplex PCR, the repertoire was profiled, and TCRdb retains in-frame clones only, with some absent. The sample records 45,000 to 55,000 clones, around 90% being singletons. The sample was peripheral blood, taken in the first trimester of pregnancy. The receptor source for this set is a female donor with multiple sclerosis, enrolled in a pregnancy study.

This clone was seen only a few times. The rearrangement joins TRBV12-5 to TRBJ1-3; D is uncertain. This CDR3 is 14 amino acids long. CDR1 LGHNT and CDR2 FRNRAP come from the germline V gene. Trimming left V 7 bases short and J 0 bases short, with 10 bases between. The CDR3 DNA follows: TGTGCTAGTGACAACAGCTTCTCTGGAAACACCATATATTTT. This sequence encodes CASDNSFSGNTIYF.

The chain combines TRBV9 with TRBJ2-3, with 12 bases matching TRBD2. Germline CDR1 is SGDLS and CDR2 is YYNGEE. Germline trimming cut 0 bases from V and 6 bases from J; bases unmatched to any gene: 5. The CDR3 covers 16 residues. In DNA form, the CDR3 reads TGTGCCAGCAGCGTAGGACTAGCGGGGGTAGGGGATACGCAGTATTTT. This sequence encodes CASSVGLAGVGDTQYF.

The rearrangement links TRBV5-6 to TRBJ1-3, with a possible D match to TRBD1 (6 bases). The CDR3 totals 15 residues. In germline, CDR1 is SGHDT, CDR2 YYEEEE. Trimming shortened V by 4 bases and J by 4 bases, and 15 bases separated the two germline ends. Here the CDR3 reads CASSLGGQGGNTIYF. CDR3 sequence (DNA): TGTGCCAGCAGCCTTGGGGGCCAGGGCGGAAACACCATATATTTT.

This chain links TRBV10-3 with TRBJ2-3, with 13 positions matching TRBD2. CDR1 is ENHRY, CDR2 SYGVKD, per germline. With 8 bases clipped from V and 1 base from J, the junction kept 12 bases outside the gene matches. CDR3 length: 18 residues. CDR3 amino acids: CAILIGLAGVLGTDTQYF. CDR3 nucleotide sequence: TGTGCCATCCTAATCGGACTAGCGGGGGTCTTAGGCACAGATACGCAGTATTTT.

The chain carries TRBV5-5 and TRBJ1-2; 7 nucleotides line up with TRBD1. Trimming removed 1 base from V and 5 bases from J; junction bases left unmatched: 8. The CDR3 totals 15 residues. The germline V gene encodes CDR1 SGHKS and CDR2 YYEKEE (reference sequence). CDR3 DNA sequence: TGTGCCAGCAGCTTGAGGGGGCCCCATGGATATGGCTACACCTTC. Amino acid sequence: CASSLRGPHGYGYTF.

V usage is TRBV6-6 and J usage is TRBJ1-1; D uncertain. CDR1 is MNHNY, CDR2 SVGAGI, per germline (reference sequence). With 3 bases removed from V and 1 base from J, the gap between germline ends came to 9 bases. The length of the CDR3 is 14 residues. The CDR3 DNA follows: TGTGCCAGCAGTTATTCCTGGGCGAACACTGAAGCTTTCTTT. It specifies CASSYSWANTEAFF.

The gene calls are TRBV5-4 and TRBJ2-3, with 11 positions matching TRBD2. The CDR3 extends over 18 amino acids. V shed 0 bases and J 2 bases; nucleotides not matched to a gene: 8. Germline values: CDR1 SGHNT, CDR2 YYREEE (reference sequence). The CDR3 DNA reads TGTGCCAGCAGCTTGGCCTCCTTAGCGGGGGGGTTCACAGATACGCAGTATTTT. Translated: CASSLASLAGGFTDTQYF.

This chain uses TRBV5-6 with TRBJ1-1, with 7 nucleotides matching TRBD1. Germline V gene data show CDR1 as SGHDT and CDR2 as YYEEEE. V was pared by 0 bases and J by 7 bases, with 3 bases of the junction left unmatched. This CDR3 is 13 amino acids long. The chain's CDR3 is CASSLGDSDEAFF. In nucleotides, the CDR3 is TGTGCCAGCAGCTTGGGGGACAGCGATGAAGCTTTCTTT. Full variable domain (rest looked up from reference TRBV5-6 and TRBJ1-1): DAGVTQSPTHLIKTRGQQVTLRCSPKSGHDTVSWYQQALGQGPQFIFQYYEEEERQRGNFPDRFSGHQFPNYSSELNVNALLLGDSALYLCASSLGDSDEAFFGQGTRLTVV.

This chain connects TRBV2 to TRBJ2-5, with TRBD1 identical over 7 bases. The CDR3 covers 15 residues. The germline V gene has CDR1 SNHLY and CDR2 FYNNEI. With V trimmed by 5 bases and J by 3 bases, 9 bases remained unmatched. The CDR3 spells CASSMPGTVKETQYF. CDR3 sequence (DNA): TGTGCCAGCAGTATGCCCGGGACAGTGAAAGAGACCCAGTACTTC.

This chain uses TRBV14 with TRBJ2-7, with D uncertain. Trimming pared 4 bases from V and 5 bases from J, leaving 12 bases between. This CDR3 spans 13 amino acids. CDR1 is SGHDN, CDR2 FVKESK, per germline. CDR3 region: CASSPLAGNEQYF. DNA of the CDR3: TGTGCCAGCAGCCCATTAGCCGGAAACGAGCAGTACTTC.

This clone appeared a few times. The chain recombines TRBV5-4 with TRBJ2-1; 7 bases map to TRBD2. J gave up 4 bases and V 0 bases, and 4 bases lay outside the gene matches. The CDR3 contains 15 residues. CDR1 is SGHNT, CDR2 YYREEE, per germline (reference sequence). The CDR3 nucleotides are TGTGCCAGCAGCTTGGTCCAGCGGGAATACAATGAGCAGTTCTTC. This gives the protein CASSLVQREYNEQFF.

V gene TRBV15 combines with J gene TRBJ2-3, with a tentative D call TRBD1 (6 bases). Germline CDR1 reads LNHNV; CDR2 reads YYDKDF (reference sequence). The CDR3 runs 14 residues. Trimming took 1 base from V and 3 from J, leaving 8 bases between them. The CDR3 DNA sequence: TGTGCCACCAGCAGAGGACAGGATACAGATACGCAGTATTTT. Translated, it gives CATSRGQDTDTQYF.

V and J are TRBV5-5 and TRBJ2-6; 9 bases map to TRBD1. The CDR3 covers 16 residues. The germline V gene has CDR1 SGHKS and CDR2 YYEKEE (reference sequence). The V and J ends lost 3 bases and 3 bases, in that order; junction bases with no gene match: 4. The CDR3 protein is CASSWGQGYGANVLTF. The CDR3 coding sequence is TGTGCCAGCAGCTGGGGACAGGGATATGGGGCCAACGTCCTGACTTTC.

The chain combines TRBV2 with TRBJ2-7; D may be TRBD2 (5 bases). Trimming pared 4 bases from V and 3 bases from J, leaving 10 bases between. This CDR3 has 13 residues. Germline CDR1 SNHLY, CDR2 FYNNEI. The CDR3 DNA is TGTGCCAGCAGTGGGCTAGCCAACTACGAGCAGTACTTC. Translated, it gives CASSGLANYEQYF.

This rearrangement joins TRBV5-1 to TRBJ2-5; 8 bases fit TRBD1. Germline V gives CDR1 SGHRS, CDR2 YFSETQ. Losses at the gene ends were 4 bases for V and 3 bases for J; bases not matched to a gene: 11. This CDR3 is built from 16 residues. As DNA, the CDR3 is TGCGCCAGCAGCCCGGGATCCGGGACAGGAAAAGAGACCCAGTACTTC. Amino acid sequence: CASSPGSGTGKETQYF.

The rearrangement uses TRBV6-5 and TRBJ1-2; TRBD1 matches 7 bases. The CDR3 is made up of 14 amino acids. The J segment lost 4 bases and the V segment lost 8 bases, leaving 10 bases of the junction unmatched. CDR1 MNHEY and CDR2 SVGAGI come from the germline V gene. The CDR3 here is CASLRAEGAYGYTF. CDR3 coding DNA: TGTGCCAGCCTTAGGGCGGAGGGGGCCTATGGCTACACCTTC.

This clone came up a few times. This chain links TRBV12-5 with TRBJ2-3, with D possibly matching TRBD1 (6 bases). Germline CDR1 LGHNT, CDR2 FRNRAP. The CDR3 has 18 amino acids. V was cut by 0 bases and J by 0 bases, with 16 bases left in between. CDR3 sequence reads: CASGLVLDGQTSTDTQYF. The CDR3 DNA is TGTGCTAGTGGTTTGGTTCTGGATGGACAGACTAGCACAGATACGCAGTATTTT.

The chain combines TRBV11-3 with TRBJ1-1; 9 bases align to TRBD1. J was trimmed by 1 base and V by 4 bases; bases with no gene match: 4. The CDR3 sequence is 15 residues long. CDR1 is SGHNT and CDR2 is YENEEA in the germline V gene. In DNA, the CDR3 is TGTGCCAGCAGCTATTCGGGACAGGGGAACACTGAAGCTTTCTTT. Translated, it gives CASSYSGQGNTEAFF.